This T cell receptor (beta chain) derives from a study of cytomegalovirus exposure and HLA in healthy donors. For the study at large: In a later analysis, it was reported that the roughly 120 validation repertoires had been produced on the same platform as the roughly 610 repertoires belonging to the first cohort.

General study findings and limits: A later analysis found first-cohort TCR clusters tended to co-occur in the approximately 110 validation repertoires. It was confirmed in vitro that a few of the CMV-associated chains were specific for CMV antigens.

The assay was immunoSEQ multiplex PCR, and TCRdb's table has in-frame clones only and misses some. The data show about 240,000 clones, with around 85% seen just once and roughly 1.2% held by the top ten. As concerns this clone: Its specificity is unknown.

From the approximately 120-subject validation cohort, which was separate from the roughly 680-subject first cohort, the donors were drawn. This CDR3 has 14 residues. Germline V gene sequence: CDR1 PRHDT, CDR2 FYEKMQ (reference sequence). V lost 0 bases and J lost 6, with 8 bases in between. The V call is TRBV13, the J call TRBJ2-2; TRBD1 is a possible D gene (6 bases). Sequences were obtained from PBMCs. The receptor comes from a woman younger than 45 in good health and CMV-seropositive. In nucleotides, the CDR3 is TGTGCCAGCAGCTTAGGTTGGGGGCCCGGGGAGCTGTTTTTT. This translates into CASSLGWGPGELFF.